The clone carrying this T cell receptor (beta chain) was found once. The sample belongs to a study of blood T cells in healthy people across ages. With a J-beta primer mix and a sample-barcoded 5' primer, a second PCR ran about 7 to 12 cycles. TCRdb re-derived calls from the 5' RACE reads in MiXCR, one entry per CDR3 protein. Here the sample spans fewer than 950,000 distinct CDR3 sequences, 35% to 40% being singletons. Ten milliliters of peripheral blood were drawn from each donor into EDTA-treated tubes. V lost 8 bases, J lost 3 bases, and 6 bases stayed unmatched. From germline, CDR1 is SGHTA and CDR2 FQGTGA. The CDR3 has 14 residues.

This TCR came from a man in his late teens or twenties in good health. V and J are TRBV7-3 and TRBJ2-2; 7 bases agree with TRBD2. Sequenced material: blood. CDR3 nucleotide sequence: TGTGCCAGCGCTTCCAGCGGGGACACCGGGGAGCTGTTTTTT. This translates into CASASSGDTGELFF.